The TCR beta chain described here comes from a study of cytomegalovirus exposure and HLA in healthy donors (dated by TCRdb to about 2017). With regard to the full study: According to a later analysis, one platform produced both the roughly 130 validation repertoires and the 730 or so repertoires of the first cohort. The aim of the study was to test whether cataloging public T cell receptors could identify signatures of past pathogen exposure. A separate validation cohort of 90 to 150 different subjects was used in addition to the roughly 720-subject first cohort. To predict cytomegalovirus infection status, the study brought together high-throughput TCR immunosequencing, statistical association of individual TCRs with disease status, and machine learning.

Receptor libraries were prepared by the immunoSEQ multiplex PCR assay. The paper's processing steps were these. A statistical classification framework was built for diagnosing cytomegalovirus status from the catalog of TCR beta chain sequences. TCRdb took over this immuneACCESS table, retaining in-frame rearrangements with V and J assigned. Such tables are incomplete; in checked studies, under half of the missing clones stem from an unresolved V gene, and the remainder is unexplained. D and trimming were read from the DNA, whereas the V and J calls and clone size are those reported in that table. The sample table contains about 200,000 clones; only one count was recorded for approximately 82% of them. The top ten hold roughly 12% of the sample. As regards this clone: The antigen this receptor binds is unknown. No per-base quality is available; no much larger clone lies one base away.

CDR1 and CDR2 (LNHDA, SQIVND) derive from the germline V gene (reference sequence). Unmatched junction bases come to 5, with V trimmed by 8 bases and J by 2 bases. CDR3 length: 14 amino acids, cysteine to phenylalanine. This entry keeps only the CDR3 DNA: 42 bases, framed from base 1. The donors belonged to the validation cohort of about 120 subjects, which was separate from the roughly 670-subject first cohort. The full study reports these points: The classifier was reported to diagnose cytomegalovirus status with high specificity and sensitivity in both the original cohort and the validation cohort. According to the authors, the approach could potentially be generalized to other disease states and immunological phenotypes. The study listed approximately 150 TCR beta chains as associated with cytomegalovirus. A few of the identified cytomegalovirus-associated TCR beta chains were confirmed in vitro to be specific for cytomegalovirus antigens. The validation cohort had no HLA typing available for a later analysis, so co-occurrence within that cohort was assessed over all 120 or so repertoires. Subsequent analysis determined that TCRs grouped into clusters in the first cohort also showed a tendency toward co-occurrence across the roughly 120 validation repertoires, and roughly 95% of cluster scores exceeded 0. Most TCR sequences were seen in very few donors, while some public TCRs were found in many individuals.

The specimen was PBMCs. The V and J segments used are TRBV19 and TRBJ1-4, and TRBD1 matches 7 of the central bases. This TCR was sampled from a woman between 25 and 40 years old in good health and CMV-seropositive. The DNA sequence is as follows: TGTGCCAGTCGACCACAGGGGACTAATGAAAAACTGTTTTTT. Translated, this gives CASRPQGTNEKLFF. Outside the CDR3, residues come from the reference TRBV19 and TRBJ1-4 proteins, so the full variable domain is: DGGITQSPKYLFRKEGQNVTLSCEQNLNHDAMYWYRQDPGQGLRLIYYSQIVNDFQKGDIAEGYSVSREKKESFPLTVTSAQKNPTAFYLCASRPQGTNEKLFFGSGTQLSVL.